The source of this T cell receptor beta chain is a study of T cell repertoires in cytomegalovirus infection. Looking at the study overall: CMV epitopes in the study were HLA-C-restricted (recently identified) and HLA-B-restricted (well studied). Matching HLA type, along with CMV infection, was indicated by public TCR beta signatures. Study-wide findings and caveats: HLA-C-restricted CMV-specific TCR beta clonotypes were dominant in the ex vivo response.

Notes on this clonotype: What it binds is unknown.

TCRdb re-analysed the reads in MiXCR, keeping a single row per CDR3 protein. The data show about 500,000 distinct CDR3 sequences, with around 30% seen just once and under 20% held by the top ten. The CDR3 length is 18 residues. The V and J ends lost 0 bases and 1 base, in that order; junction bases with no gene match: 10. The germline V gene has CDR1 LGHNA and CDR2 YSLEER. Sample: cultured PBMCs, taken from culture after CMV antigen stimulation. The V call is TRBV4-3, the J call TRBJ2-7, with TRBD2 matching 9 bases. This clonotype originated in a human donor in good health (CMV status not recorded). Some clones in this sample may be carry-over from other donors' samples. The DNA of the CDR3 is TGCGCCAGCAGCCAAGATGTGGGTCGCGGGAGGGTTTCCTACGAGCAGTACTTC. As protein: CASSQDVGRGRVSYEQYF.